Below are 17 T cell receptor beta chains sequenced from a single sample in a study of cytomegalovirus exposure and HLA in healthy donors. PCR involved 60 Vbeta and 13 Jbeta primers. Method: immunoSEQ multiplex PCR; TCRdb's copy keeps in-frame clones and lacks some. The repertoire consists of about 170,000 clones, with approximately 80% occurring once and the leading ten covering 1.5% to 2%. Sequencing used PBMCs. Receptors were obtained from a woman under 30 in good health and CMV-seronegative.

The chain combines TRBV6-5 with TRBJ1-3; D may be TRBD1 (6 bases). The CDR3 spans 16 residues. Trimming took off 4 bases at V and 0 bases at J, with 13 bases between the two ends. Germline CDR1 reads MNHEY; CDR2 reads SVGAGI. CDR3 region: CASSSPGHFSGNTIYF. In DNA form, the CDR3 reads TGTGCCAGCAGTTCGCCGGGACACTTCTCTGGAAACACCATATATTTT.

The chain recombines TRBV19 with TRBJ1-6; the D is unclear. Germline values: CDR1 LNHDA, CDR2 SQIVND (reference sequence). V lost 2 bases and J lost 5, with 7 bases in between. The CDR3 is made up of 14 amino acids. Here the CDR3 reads CASSISKNNSPLHF. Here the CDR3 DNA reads TGTGCCAGTAGTATAAGCAAAAATAATTCACCCCTCCACTTT.

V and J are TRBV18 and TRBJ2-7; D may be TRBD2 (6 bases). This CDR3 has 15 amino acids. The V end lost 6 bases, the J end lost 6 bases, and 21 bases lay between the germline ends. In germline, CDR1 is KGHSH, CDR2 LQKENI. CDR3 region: CASSPQEGRPVEQYF. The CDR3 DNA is TGTGCCAGCTCCCCCCAGGAGGGCCGCCCGGTCGAGCAGTACTTC.

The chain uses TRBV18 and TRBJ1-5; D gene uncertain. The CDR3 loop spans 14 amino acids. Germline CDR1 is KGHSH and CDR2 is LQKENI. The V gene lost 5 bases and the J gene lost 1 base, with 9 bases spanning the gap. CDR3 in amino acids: CASSAGGSNQPQHF. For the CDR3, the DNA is TGTGCCAGCTCAGCTGGAGGGAGCAATCAGCCCCAGCATTTT.

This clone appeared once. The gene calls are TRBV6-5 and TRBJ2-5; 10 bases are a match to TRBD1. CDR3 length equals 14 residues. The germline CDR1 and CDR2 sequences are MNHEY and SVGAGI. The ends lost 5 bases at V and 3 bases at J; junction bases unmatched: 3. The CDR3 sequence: CASSEGTGEETQYF. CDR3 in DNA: TGTGCCAGCAGTGAGGGGACAGGGGAAGAGACCCAGTACTTC.

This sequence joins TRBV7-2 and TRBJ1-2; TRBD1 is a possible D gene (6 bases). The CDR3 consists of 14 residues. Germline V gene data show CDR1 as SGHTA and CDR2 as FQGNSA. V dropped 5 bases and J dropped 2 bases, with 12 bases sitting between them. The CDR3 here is CASSHRAANYGYTF. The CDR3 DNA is TGTGCCAGCAGCCACAGGGCGGCCAACTATGGCTACACCTTC.

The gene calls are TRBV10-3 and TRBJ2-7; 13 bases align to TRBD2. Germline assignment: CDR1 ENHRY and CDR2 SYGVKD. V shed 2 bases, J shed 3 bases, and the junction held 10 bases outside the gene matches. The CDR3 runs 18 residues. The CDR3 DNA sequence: TGTGCCATCAGTGAGGGACTAGCGGGAGTTGCAGTAGGCTACGAGCAGTACTTC. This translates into CAISEGLAGVAVGYEQYF.

The CDR3 is CASTKRLQGSSYNEQFF. CDR3 coding DNA: TGTGCCAGCACCAAGAGGTTACAGGGTAGCTCCTACAATGAGCAGTTCTTC. The J gene is TRBJ2-1, the V gene TRBV2, with TRBD1 as a possible D gene (6 bases). Trimming pared 7 bases from V and 0 bases from J, leaving 19 bases between. The CDR3 consists of 17 residues. Germline V gives CDR1 SNHLY, CDR2 FYNNEI.

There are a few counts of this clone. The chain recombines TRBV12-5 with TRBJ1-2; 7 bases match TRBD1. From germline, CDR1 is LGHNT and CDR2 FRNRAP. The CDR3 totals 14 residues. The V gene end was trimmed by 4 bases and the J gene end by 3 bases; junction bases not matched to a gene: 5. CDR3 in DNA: TGTGCTAGTGGTTCGCGACAGGGTGACTATGGCTACACCTTC. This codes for CASGSRQGDYGYTF.

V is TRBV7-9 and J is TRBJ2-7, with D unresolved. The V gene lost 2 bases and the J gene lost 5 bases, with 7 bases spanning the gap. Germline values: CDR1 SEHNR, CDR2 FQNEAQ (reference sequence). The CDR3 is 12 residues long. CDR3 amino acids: CASSLSIHEQYF. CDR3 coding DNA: TGTGCCAGCAGCTTATCCATTCACGAGCAGTACTTC.

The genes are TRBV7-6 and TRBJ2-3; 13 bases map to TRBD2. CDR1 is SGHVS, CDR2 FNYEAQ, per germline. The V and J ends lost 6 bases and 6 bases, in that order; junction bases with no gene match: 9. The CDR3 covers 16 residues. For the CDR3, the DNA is TGTGCCAGCAGGGGACTAGCGGGACGCGAGGGGGATACGCAGTATTTT. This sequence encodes CASRGLAGREGDTQYF.

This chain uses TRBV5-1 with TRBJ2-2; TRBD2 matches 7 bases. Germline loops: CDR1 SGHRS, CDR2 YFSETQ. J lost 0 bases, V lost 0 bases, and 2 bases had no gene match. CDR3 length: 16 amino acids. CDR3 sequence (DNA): TGCGCCAGCAGCTTGGCTAGCGGCGCGAACACCGGGGAGCTGTTTTTT. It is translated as CASSLASGANTGELFF.

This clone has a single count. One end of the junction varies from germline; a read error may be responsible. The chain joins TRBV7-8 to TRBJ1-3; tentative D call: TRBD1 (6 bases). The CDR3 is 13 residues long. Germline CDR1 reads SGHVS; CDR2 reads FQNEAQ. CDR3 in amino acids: CASSLAETGPIYF. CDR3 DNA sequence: TGTGCCAGCAGCTTAGCGGAGACAGGCCCCATCTATTTT.

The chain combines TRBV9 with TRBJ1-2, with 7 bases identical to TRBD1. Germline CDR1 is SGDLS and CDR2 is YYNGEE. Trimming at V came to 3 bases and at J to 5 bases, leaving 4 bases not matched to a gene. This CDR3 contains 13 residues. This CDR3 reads CASSEGDSYGYTF. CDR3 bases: TGTGCCAGCAGCGAGGGGGACAGTTATGGCTACACCTTC. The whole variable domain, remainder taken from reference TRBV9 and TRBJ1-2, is DSGVTQTPKHLITATGQRVTLRCSPRSGDLSVYWYQQSLDQGLQFLIQYYNGEERAKGNILERFSAQQFPDLHSELNLSSLELGDSALYFCASSEGDSYGYTFGSGTRLTVV.

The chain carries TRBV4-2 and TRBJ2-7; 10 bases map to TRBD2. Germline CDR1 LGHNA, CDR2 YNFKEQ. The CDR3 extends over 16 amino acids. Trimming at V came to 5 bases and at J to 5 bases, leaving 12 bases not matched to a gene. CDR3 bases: TGTGCCAGCAGCTTACAACTCGCTAGCGGGAGACACGAGCAGTACTTC. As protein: CASSLQLASGRHEQYF.

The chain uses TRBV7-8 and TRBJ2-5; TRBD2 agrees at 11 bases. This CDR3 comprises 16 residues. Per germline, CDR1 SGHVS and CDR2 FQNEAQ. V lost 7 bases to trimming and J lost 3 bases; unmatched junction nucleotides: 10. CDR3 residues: CASIIPGLAAEETQYF. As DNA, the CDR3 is TGTGCCAGCATTATACCGGGACTAGCGGCGGAAGAGACCCAGTACTTC.

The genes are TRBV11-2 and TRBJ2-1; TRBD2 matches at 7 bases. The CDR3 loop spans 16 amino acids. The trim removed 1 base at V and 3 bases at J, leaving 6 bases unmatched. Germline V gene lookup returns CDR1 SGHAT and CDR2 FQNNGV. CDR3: CASSLGRGVVYNEQFF. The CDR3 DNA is TGTGCCAGCAGCTTAGGCCGGGGGGTGGTCTACAATGAGCAGTTCTTC.